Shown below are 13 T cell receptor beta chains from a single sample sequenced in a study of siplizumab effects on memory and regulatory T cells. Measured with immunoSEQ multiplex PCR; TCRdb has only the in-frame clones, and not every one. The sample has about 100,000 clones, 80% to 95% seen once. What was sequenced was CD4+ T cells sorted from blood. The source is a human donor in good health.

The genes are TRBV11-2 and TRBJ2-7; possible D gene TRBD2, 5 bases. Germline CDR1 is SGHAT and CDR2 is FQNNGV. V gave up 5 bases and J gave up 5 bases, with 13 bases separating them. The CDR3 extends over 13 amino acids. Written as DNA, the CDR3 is TGTGCCAGCAGCCCCACTAGATTTCACGAGCAGTACTTC. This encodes CASSPTRFHEQYF.

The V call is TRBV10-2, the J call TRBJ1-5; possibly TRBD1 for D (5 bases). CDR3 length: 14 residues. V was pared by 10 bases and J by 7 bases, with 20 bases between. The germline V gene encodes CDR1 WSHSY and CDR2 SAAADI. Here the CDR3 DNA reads TGCGCCATCTTAGAGGGACCCCCAACGCAGCCCCAGCATTTT. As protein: CAILEGPPTQPQHF.

The CDR3 DNA is TGCGCCAGCAGCCAAGGGACTAGTACCGAGACCCAGTACTTC. It is translated as CASSQGTSTETQYF. This chain links TRBV4-1 with TRBJ2-5; TRBD2 aligns across 7 bases. The CDR3 runs 14 residues. Germline loops: CDR1 MGHRA, CDR2 YSYEKL. V dropped 1 base and J dropped 5; count of bases not matched to a gene: 4.

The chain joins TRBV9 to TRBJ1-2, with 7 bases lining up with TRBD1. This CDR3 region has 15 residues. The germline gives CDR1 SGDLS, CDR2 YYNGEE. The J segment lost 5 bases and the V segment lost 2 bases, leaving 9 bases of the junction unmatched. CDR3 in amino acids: CASSVGTEPMYGYTF. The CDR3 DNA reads TGTGCCAGCAGCGTCGGGACAGAACCTATGTATGGCTACACCTTC.

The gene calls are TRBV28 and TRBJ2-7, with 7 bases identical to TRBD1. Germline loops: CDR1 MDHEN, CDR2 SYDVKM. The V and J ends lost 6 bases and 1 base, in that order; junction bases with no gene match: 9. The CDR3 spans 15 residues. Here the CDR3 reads CASSQNKQGSYEQYF. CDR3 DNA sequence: TGTGCCAGCAGCCAAAACAAACAGGGGTCCTACGAGCAGTACTTC.

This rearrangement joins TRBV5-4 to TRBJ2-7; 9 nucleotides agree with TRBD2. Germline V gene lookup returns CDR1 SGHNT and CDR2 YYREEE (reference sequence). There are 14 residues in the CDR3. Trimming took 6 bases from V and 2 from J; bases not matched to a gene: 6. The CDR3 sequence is CASTAGLAPYEQYF. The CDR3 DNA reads TGTGCCAGCACCGCGGGACTAGCTCCCTACGAGCAGTACTTC.

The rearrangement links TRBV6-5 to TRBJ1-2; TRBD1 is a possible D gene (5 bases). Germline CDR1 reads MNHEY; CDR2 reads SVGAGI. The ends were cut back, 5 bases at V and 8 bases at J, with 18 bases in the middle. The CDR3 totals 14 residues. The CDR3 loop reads CASSGVGRSRGYTF. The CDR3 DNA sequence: TGTGCCAGCAGTGGGGTGGGGCGCAGCAGAGGCTACACCTTC.

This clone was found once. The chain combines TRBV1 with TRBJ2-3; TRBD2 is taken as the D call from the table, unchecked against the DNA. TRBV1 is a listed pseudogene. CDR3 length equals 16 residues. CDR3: CTSSQERVGCTDTQYF. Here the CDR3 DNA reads TGCACCAGCAGCCAAGAGCGGGTAGGGTGCACAGATACGCAGTATTTT.

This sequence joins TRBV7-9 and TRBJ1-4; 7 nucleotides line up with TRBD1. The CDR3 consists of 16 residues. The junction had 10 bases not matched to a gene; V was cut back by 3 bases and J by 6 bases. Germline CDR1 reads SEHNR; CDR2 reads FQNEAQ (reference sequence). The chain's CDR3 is CASSFRRDRGYEKLFF. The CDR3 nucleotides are TGTGCCAGCAGCTTTAGGCGGGACAGAGGTTATGAAAAACTGTTTTTT.

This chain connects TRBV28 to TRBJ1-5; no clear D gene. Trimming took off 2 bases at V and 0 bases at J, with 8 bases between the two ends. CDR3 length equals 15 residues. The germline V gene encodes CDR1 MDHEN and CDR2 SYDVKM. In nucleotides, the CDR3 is TGTGCCAGCAGTTTAGGGCAGTATAGCAATCAGCCCCAGCATTTT. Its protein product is CASSLGQYSNQPQHF.

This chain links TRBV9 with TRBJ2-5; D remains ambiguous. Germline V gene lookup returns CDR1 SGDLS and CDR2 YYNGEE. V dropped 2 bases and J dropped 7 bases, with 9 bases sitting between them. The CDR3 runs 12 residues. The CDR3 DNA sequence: TGTGCCAGCAGCGTTACGGGCACGACCCAGTACTTC. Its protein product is CASSVTGTTQYF.

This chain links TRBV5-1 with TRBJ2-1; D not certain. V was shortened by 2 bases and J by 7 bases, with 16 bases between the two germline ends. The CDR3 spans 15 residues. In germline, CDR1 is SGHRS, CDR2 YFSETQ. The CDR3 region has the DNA TGCGCCAGCAGCTTTTGGCCAGGCCAAAAAAATGAGCAGTTCTTC. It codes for CASSFWPGQKNEQFF.

In DNA form, the CDR3 reads TGTGCCTGGCACAAGGGGGGTGACTATGGCTACACCTTC. Amino acids: CAWHKGGDYGYTF. This chain links TRBV30 with TRBJ1-2; possibly TRBD1 for D (6 bases). The V end was cut by 5 bases, the J end by 3 bases, with 13 bases between. The CDR3 consists of 13 residues. In germline, CDR1 is GTSNPN, CDR2 SVGIG (reference sequence).